This T cell receptor (beta chain) emerged from a study of vaccination effects on CD4 cells after COVID-19. CDR3 length equals 16 residues. J lost 1 base, V lost 0 bases, and 2 bases had no gene match. The germline V gene has CDR1 SGHNT and CDR2 YENEEA. As for this clone: Its antigen is unknown.

Clones were sequenced by immunoSEQ multiplex PCR, and TCRdb holds only the in-frame ones, with some missing. The sample records tens of thousands of clones, about four fifths being singletons. Sequencing in the ViraFEST assay came after antigen-specific CD4+ T cells had been expanded with viral peptide pools, which were used to stimulate PBMC. When less than 11 days of culture had elapsed, CD4+ T cells were isolated. SARS-CoV-2 infected the person between March and December 2020, as confirmed by PCR. After two million PBMC were placed in each well, they were cultured with approximately 9.4 IU/ml IL-2 and roughly 10 ug/ml peptides.

This receptor was obtained from a human donor who had a prior SARS-CoV-2 infection. The specimen was CD4+ T cells from PBMCs cultured with a peptide pool, collected before COVID-19 vaccination. The chain combines TRBV11-3 with TRBJ2-2, with TRBD2 matching over 7 bases. The chain's CDR3 is CASSLDGGRNTGELFF. In DNA, the CDR3 is TGTGCCAGCAGCTTAGACGGCGGGAGGAACACCGGGGAGCTGTTTTTT.